Reported below is one TCR beta chain. An end of the junction does not agree with germline; a read error may underlie this. The CDR3 runs 12 residues. This sample was included in a study of blood T cell repertoires in COVID-19. Study as a whole: Specimens from acute and convalescent COVID-19 originated in the United States, Italy and Spain. T cells, B-cell-depleted T cells, or PBMCs supplied cDNA or gDNA.

Self-reported history from a screening survey and questionnaire set each donor's cohort. Per the original data handling: How many nucleated cells were present was estimated from reference gene primer amplification. TCRdb keeps only in-frame clones here, not all; method: immunoSEQ multiplex PCR. The DNA was the basis for D and trimming; V, J and clone size are from that table. The sample holds about 220,000 clones, more than 80% seen once. The chain recombines TRBV12-3 or TRBV12-4 with TRBJ1-1; D not resolved. The sequencing input was PBMCs or T cells enriched from blood (not recorded which). The TCR was taken from a woman aged 40 to 55 with acute COVID-19. The CDR3 DNA follows: TGTGCCAGCAGTGGGTCGAAGACTCCCGGCGGTTTT. It encodes CASSGSKTPGGF.